These T cell receptor beta chains were read from a single sample in a study of metastatic and nonmetastatic thyroid tumors. TCRdb reanalyzed the PCR reads with MiXCR. The profile covers roughly 57,000 clones, with more than 20% appearing a single time and about 4% taken by the ten largest. Sequencing used blood. All receptors derive from a female donor with papillary thyroid cancer or a benign thyroid nodule (not recorded which). Some clones in this sample may be carry-over from other donors' samples. The CDR3 runs from the conserved cysteine through the conserved F or W. The D gene is left open where the match is weak. Clone size appears in some rows only: once, few, many, or a class for an expanded clone.

j_call: TRBJ2-1
d_call: .
clone_size: many
v_call: TRBV12-3/TRBV12-4
cdr3_aa: CASSRGGKRNEQFF
cdr3_nt: TGTGCCAGCAGTCGCGGGGGCAAGCGCAATGAGCAGTTCTTC

j_call: TRBJ1-3
d_call: TRBD1
clone_size: many
v_call: TRBV29-1
cdr3_aa: CSVEEIRGPGNTIYF
cdr3_nt: TGCAGCGTTGAGGAGATAAGGGGGCCTGGAAACACCATATATTTT

j_call: TRBJ2-7
d_call: TRBD1
clone_size: many
v_call: TRBV6-1
cdr3_aa: CASSVGQINYEQYF
cdr3_nt: TGTGCCAGCAGTGTGGGACAGATAAACTACGAGCAGTACTTC

j_call: TRBJ2-1
d_call: TRBD2
clone_size: .
v_call: TRBV11-2
cdr3_aa: CASSLELSGGTYNDQFF
cdr3_nt: TGTGCCAGCAGCTTAGAACTATCGGGAGGGACCTACAATGATCAGTTCTTC

j_call: TRBJ2-2
d_call: .
clone_size: many
v_call: TRBV6-4
cdr3_aa: CASSEGTVAGELFF
cdr3_nt: TGTGCCAGCAGTGAAGGGACCGTAGCCGGGGAGCTGTTTTTT

j_call: TRBJ1-5
d_call: .
clone_size: many
v_call: TRBV3-1
cdr3_aa: CASSQDRGNQPQHF
cdr3_nt: TGTGCCAGCAGCCAAGATCGGGGCAATCAGCCCCAGCATTTT

j_call: TRBJ2-7
d_call: TRBD2
clone_size: many
v_call: TRBV20-1
cdr3_aa: CSALEAGGSSYEQYF
cdr3_nt: TGCAGTGCTCTAGAAGCGGGAGGGAGCTCCTACGAGCAGTACTTC

j_call: TRBJ2-7
d_call: TRBD1
clone_size: many
v_call: TRBV28
cdr3_aa: CASRGQGGAYEQYF
cdr3_nt: TGTGCCAGCAGGGGACAGGGCGGTGCCTACGAGCAGTACTTC

j_call: TRBJ1-2
d_call: .
clone_size: .
v_call: TRBV12-3/TRBV12-4
cdr3_aa: CASGAEGDYGYTF
cdr3_nt: TGTGCCAGCGGCGCCGAAGGTGACTATGGCTACACCTTC

j_call: TRBJ1-2
d_call: TRBD1
clone_size: many
v_call: TRBV30
cdr3_aa: CAWSVPTGGAFGYTF
cdr3_nt: TGTGCCTGGAGTGTCCCGACAGGGGGCGCTTTTGGCTACACCTTC

j_call: TRBJ1-6
d_call: .
clone_size: many
v_call: TRBV27
cdr3_aa: CASSYRFNSPLHF
cdr3_nt: TGTGCCAGCAGTTACAGATTTAATTCACCCCTCCACTTT

j_call: TRBJ2-2
d_call: .
clone_size: .
v_call: TRBV7-8
cdr3_aa: CASSSFGVNTWELFF
cdr3_nt: TGTGCCAGCAGCTCATTCGGTGTGAACACCTGGGAGCTGTTTTTT

j_call: TRBJ2-3
d_call: .
clone_size: many
v_call: TRBV5-4
cdr3_aa: CATSGGFSDTQYF
cdr3_nt: TGTGCCACGTCGGGGGGCTTTTCAGATACGCAGTATTTT

j_call: TRBJ1-5
d_call: TRBD1
clone_size: .
v_call: TRBV4-1
cdr3_aa: CASGQEGQVRQPQHF
cdr3_nt: TGCGCCAGCGGCCAAGAGGGACAGGTGCGTCAGCCCCAGCATTTT

j_call: TRBJ2-1
d_call: TRBD1
clone_size: many
v_call: TRBV20-1
cdr3_aa: CSGKPGQYNEQFF
cdr3_nt: TGCAGTGGGAAACCGGGACAGTACAATGAGCAGTTCTTC

j_call: TRBJ2-7
d_call: .
clone_size: .
v_call: TRBV11-2
cdr3_aa: CASSLGFGPASGIARDEQYF
cdr3_nt: TGTGCTAGCAGCTTAGGATTCGGGCCGGCTAGTGGGATTGCTCGGGACGAGCAGTACTTC

j_call: TRBJ2-1
d_call: .
clone_size: .
v_call: TRBV6-4
cdr3_aa: CASSGRDSVHASSYNEQFF
cdr3_nt: TGTGCCAGCAGTGGCCGAGACAGCGTACACGCAAGCTCCTACAATGAGCAGTTCTTC

j_call: TRBJ1-1
d_call: TRBD1
clone_size: few
v_call: TRBV28
cdr3_aa: CASSLYPARDRGRTEAFF
cdr3_nt: TGTGCCAGCAGTTTATACCCCGCCCGTGACAGGGGACGGACTGAAGCTTTCTTT

j_call: TRBJ2-6
d_call: .
clone_size: .
v_call: TRBV6-1
cdr3_aa: CASSRRRSGANVLTF
cdr3_nt: TGTGCCAGCAGTCGACGTAGATCTGGGGCCAACGTCCTGACTTTC

j_call: TRBJ1-1
d_call: .
clone_size: many
v_call: TRBV5-1
cdr3_aa: CASSLGGARGTEAFF
cdr3_nt: TGCGCCAGCAGCTTGGGAGGGGCGCGGGGCACTGAAGCTTTCTTT

j_call: TRBJ2-3
d_call: .
clone_size: many
v_call: TRBV11-2
cdr3_aa: CASKGPFYTQYF
cdr3_nt: TGTGCCAGCAAGGGTCCTTTTTATACGCAGTATTTT

j_call: TRBJ2-5
d_call: .
clone_size: many
v_call: TRBV4-1
cdr3_aa: CASSQEPLLTLQETQYF
cdr3_nt: TGCGCCAGCAGCCAAGAACCCCTCCTCACCCTCCAAGAGACCCAGTACTTC

j_call: TRBJ2-1
d_call: .
clone_size: few
v_call: TRBV28
cdr3_aa: CASSLNGISYNEQFF
cdr3_nt: TGTGCCAGCAGTTTGAACGGGATTTCCTACAATGAGCAGTTCTTC

j_call: TRBJ2-3
d_call: TRBD2
clone_size: many
v_call: TRBV4-1
cdr3_aa: CASSQGGRASGPTDTQYF
cdr3_nt: TGCGCCAGCAGCCAAGGCGGTAGGGCTAGCGGACCCACAGATACGCAGTATTTT

j_call: TRBJ1-2
d_call: TRBD1
clone_size: few
v_call: TRBV29-1
cdr3_aa: CSVEGQGSYGYTF
cdr3_nt: TGCAGCGTTGAGGGACAGGGGTCCTATGGCTATACCTTC

j_call: TRBJ2-5
d_call: TRBD2
clone_size: many
v_call: TRBV29-1
cdr3_aa: CSVEGTSGKQTQYF
cdr3_nt: TGCAGCGTTGAAGGGACTAGCGGGAAACAGACCCAGTACTTC

j_call: TRBJ1-1
d_call: .
clone_size: many
v_call: TRBV14
cdr3_aa: CASSDRLRPVMNTEAFF
cdr3_nt: TGTGCCAGCAGCGACCGACTGCGGCCCGTCATGAACACTGAAGCTTTCTTT

j_call: TRBJ2-1
d_call: TRBD2
clone_size: .
v_call: TRBV11-3
cdr3_aa: CPSSIEGRDEQFF
cdr3_nt: TGTCCCAGCAGCATAGAGGGGAGGGATGAGCAGTTCTTC

j_call: TRBJ1-4
d_call: .
clone_size: many
v_call: TRBV5-1
cdr3_aa: CASSSREGEKLFF
cdr3_nt: TGCGCCAGCAGCTCAAGGGAGGGGGAAAAACTGTTTTTT

j_call: TRBJ1-5
d_call: .
clone_size: many
v_call: TRBV18
cdr3_aa: CASSLDLNQPQHF
cdr3_nt: TGTGCCAGCTCACTAGACTTAAATCAGCCCCAGCATTTT

j_call: TRBJ2-7
d_call: .
clone_size: many
v_call: TRBV4-1
cdr3_aa: CASSQVGNDYEQYF
cdr3_nt: TGCGCCAGCAGCCAAGTCGGTAATGACTACGAGCAGTACTTC

j_call: TRBJ1-1
d_call: TRBD1
clone_size: many
v_call: TRBV5-1
cdr3_aa: CASSFQGAESPNTEAFF
cdr3_nt: TGCGCCAGCAGCTTTCAGGGGGCAGAAAGTCCGAACACTGAAGCTTTCTTT

j_call: TRBJ2-3
d_call: TRBD2
clone_size: .
v_call: TRBV9
cdr3_aa: CASREHPGLAGREDTQYF
cdr3_nt: TGTGCCAGCAGAGAGCACCCTGGACTAGCGGGACGGGAAGATACGCAGTATTTT

j_call: TRBJ2-3
d_call: .
clone_size: .
v_call: TRBV7-9
cdr3_aa: CASRSAAGADTQYF
cdr3_nt: TGTGCCAGCAGATCCGCGGCAGGGGCAGATACGCAGTATTTT

j_call: TRBJ1-1
d_call: .
clone_size: many
v_call: TRBV30
cdr3_aa: CACSTGGPNTEAFF
cdr3_nt: TGTGCCTGTTCAACGGGGGGTCCGAACACTGAAGCTTTCTTT

j_call: TRBJ2-1
d_call: .
clone_size: .
v_call: TRBV6-7
cdr3_aa: CATREQVRAGKINEQFF
cdr3_nt: TGTGCCACCCGTGAACAAGTGCGTGCAGGGAAAATTAATGAGCAGTTCTTC

j_call: TRBJ1-4
d_call: .
clone_size: many
v_call: TRBV2
cdr3_aa: CASSEKRVRNEKLFF
cdr3_nt: TGTGCCAGCAGTGAGAAGAGAGTAAGAAATGAAAAACTGTTTTTT

j_call: TRBJ1-1
d_call: .
clone_size: many
v_call: TRBV20-1
cdr3_aa: CSGRLGGNTEAFF
cdr3_nt: TGCAGTGGGAGGCTAGGGGGTAACACTGAAGCTTTCTTT

j_call: TRBJ1-1
d_call: TRBD1
clone_size: many
v_call: TRBV6-2/TRBV6-3
cdr3_aa: CASSYRGWTEAFF
cdr3_nt: TGTGCCAGCAGCTACAGGGGTTGGACTGAAGCTTTCTTT

j_call: TRBJ2-5
d_call: .
clone_size: many
v_call: TRBV28
cdr3_aa: CASSQPKGGPQTQYF
cdr3_nt: TGTGCCAGCAGTCAACCGAAAGGAGGGCCACAGACCCAGTACTTC